Shown below are 28 T cell receptor beta chains from a single sample sequenced in a study of T cell responses to AZD1222 COVID-19 vaccine. TCRdb's copy holds only in-frame clones and misses some; the assay was immunoSEQ multiplex PCR. The sample carries some 140,000 clones, 84% recorded once. The sample consisted of peripheral blood, taken on day 0 of AZD1222 vaccination. The receptors were gathered from an adult in good health.

The chain links TRBV11-1 to TRBJ1-2; TRBD1 matches at 8 bases. The V and J ends lost 5 bases and 8 bases, in that order; junction bases with no gene match: 7. Per the germline V gene, CDR1 is SGHAT and CDR2 is FQDESV (reference sequence). This CDR3 contains 13 residues. CDR3 sequence reads: CASSQDREGGYTF. CDR3 in DNA: TGTGCCAGCAGCCAGGACAGGGAAGGGGGCTACACCTTC.

V usage is TRBV28 and J usage is TRBJ1-6; D is possibly TRBD1 (6 bases). Trimming shortened V by 6 bases and J by 6 bases, and 12 bases separated the two germline ends. The CDR3 covers 14 residues. Germline V gives CDR1 MDHEN, CDR2 SYDVKM. This chain's CDR3 is CASSQGQINSPLHF. The CDR3 DNA sequence: TGTGCCAGCAGCCAAGGACAGATTAATTCACCCCTCCACTTT. Full variable domain (missing parts from reference TRBV28 and TRBJ1-6): DVKVTQSSRYLVKRTGEKVFLECVQDMDHENMFWYRQDPGLGLRLIYFSYDVKMKEKGDIPEGYSVSREKKERFSLILESASTNQTSMYLCASSQGQINSPLHFGNGTRLTVT.

The CDR3 DNA is TGCGCCAGCAGAGACAACCAGAACACCGGGGAGCTGTTTTTT. Amino acids: CASRDNQNTGELFF. The chain uses TRBV10-1 and TRBJ2-2; D is uncertain. This CDR3 has 14 amino acids. V was shortened by 6 bases and J by 1 base, with 9 bases between the two germline ends. Looked up from germline, CDR1 is WNHNN and CDR2 is SYGVQD (reference sequence).

This rearrangement joins TRBV18 to TRBJ1-1; 7 positions agree with TRBD1. J lost 0 bases, V lost 6 bases, and 7 bases had no gene match. Germline V CDR1 and CDR2: KGHSH, LQKENI. The CDR3 has 15 amino acids. The CDR3 loop reads CASSPMGQLNTEAFF. The CDR3 nucleotides read TGTGCCAGCTCCCCAATGGGACAGCTGAACACTGAAGCTTTCTTT.

The chain uses TRBV4-1 and TRBJ1-1; D is unclear. This CDR3 is built from 14 residues. Germline CDR1 MGHRA, CDR2 YSYEKL. V was clipped by 1 base and J by 10 bases, with 16 bases between them. In nucleotides, the CDR3 is TGCGCCAGCAGCCAAGTCGCAGCCCTGCCTGTAGCTTTCTTT. Translation: CASSQVAALPVAFF.

This chain uses TRBV6-5 with TRBJ1-3; TRBD1 matches at 7 bases. The J segment lost 4 bases and the V segment lost 0 bases, leaving 6 bases of the junction unmatched. The germline CDR1 and CDR2 sequences are MNHEY and SVGAGI. This CDR3 spans 16 amino acids. The CDR3 protein is CASSYSSGTVGNTIYF. For the CDR3, the DNA is TGTGCCAGCAGTTACTCGTCCGGGACAGTAGGAAACACCATATATTTT.

This clone was detected once. The chain combines TRBV30 with TRBJ1-6, with 9 bases lining up with TRBD1. This CDR3 region has 13 residues. The V gene's germline CDR1 is GTSNPN and CDR2 SVGIG (reference sequence). Germline trimming cut 5 bases from V and 7 bases from J; bases unmatched to any gene: 3. CDR3: CAWGDRVNSPLHF. CDR3 nucleotide sequence: TGTGCCTGGGGGGACAGGGTCAATTCACCCCTCCACTTT.

The gene calls are TRBV28 and TRBJ2-2; 16 nucleotides agree with TRBD2. Germline CDR1 MDHEN, CDR2 SYDVKM. J lost 4 bases, V lost 5 bases, and 4 bases had no gene match. There are 17 residues in the CDR3. The DNA for the CDR3 is TGTGCCAGCAGTGGGACTAGCGGGGGGGCCCCCACCGGGGAGCTGTTTTTT. Its protein product is CASSGTSGGAPTGELFF. Based on the CDR3 plus reference TRBV28 and TRBJ2-2, the full variable domain is DVKVTQSSRYLVKRTGEKVFLECVQDMDHENMFWYRQDPGLGLRLIYFSYDVKMKEKGDIPEGYSVSREKKERFSLILESASTNQTSMYLCASSGTSGGAPTGELFFGEGSRLTVL.

A few counts support this clone. The rearrangement joins TRBV20-1 to TRBJ2-1; D not certain. Germline V gene lookup returns CDR1 DFQATT and CDR2 SNEGSKA (reference sequence). CDR3 size: 12 residues. The ends were cut back, 3 bases at V and 4 bases at J, with 7 bases in the middle. The CDR3 coding sequence is TGCAGTGCTAGTCGGCAGTACAATGAGCAGTTCTTC. Amino acid sequence: CSASRQYNEQFF.

The chain carries TRBV3-1 (or the pseudogene TRBV3-2) and TRBJ1-2; TRBD1 aligns across 10 bases. CDR1 is LGHDT and CDR2 is YNNKEL in the germline V gene (reference sequence). This CDR3 is built from 18 residues. Trimming at V came to 1 base and at J to 0 bases, leaving 8 bases not matched to a gene. The CDR3 loop reads CASSQGSGTGASNYGYTF. As DNA, the CDR3 is TGTGCCAGCAGCCAAGGATCCGGGACAGGGGCGTCTAACTATGGCTACACCTTC.

This chain connects TRBV6-4 to TRBJ1-1; D is perhaps TRBD1 (5 bases). Per the germline V gene, CDR1 is MRHNA and CDR2 is SNTAGT. The CDR3 is made up of 13 amino acids. Trimming took off 4 bases at V and 1 base at J, with 7 bases between the two ends. The CDR3 sequence is CASSVQANTEAFF. The CDR3 DNA sequence: TGTGCCAGCAGTGTACAGGCGAACACTGAAGCTTTCTTT.

This rearrangement joins TRBV4-1 to TRBJ1-1; tentatively, D is TRBD1 (5 bases). This CDR3 comprises 16 residues. Germline V gene lookup returns CDR1 MGHRA and CDR2 YSYEKL. V lost 6 bases, J lost 0 bases, and 17 bases lay in between. In nucleotides, the CDR3 is TGCGCCAGCAGTTGGGACCGCCGTTTCATGAACACTGAAGCTTTCTTT. It is translated as CASSWDRRFMNTEAFF.

CDR3 in DNA: TGTGCCAGCAAGGACAGCGGCACAGATACGCAGTATTTT. It codes for CASKDSGTDTQYF. The chain has TRBV6-6 and TRBJ2-3, with D possibly being TRBD1 (6 bases). Trimming pared 7 bases from V and 1 base from J, leaving 9 bases between. Germline V gives CDR1 MNHNY, CDR2 SVGAGI (reference sequence). The CDR3 extends over 13 amino acids.

This clone was counted a single time. The chain employs TRBV13 and TRBJ2-2; D gene uncertain. The V gene's germline CDR1 is PRHDT and CDR2 FYEKMQ (reference sequence). The CDR3 contains 13 residues. V lost 5 bases and J lost 6, with 10 bases in between. For the CDR3, the DNA is TGTGCCAGCAGCATCCTGGTCTCCGGGGAGCTGTTTTTT. Protein: CASSILVSGELFF.

There are a few counts of this clone. The CDR3 bases are TGCGCCAGCAGCTCCTTACAGTACAATGAGCAGTTCTTC. Protein sequence: CASSSLQYNEQFF. This rearrangement joins TRBV5-1 to TRBJ2-1, with no clear D. Germline-derived CDR1 and CDR2 are SGHRS and YFSETQ. Trimming removed 3 bases from V and 4 bases from J, with 8 bases in between. The CDR3 is made up of 13 amino acids.

Sample share makes this clone medium-sized (0.01 to 0.1%). V usage is TRBV7-9 and J usage is TRBJ1-2; maybe TRBD1 (5 bases). The V gene lost 0 bases and the J gene lost 1 base, with 9 bases spanning the gap. CDR3 length: 15 residues. Per germline, CDR1 SEHNR and CDR2 FQNEAQ (reference sequence). DNA of the CDR3: TGTGCCAGCAGCTTAGCTGGCAGGGTTAACTATGGCTACACCTTC. Protein: CASSLAGRVNYGYTF.

The rearrangement joins TRBV7-2 to TRBJ2-3; D is unclear. The V and J ends lost 5 bases and 7 bases respectively, with 19 bases between them. Germline loops: CDR1 SGHTA, CDR2 FQGNSA. The CDR3 consists of 15 residues. CDR3 in DNA: TGTGCCAGCAGCCTTGAGGTCGCGAAGGGCTATACGCAGTATTTT. As protein: CASSLEVAKGYTQYF.

V is TRBV4-1 and J is TRBJ1-2; TRBD1 is a possible D gene (6 bases). CDR3 length: 17 amino acids. V gave up 2 bases and J gave up 6 bases, with 22 bases separating them. Germline CDR1 is MGHRA and CDR2 is YSYEKL. CDR3 amino acids: CASSQSGTGGPANGYTF. CDR3 nucleotides: TGCGCCAGCAGCCAAAGCGGGACCGGGGGCCCCGCTAATGGCTACACCTTC.

This chain connects TRBV27 to TRBJ2-1; 14 positions match TRBD2. The length of the CDR3 is 16 residues. The J segment lost 10 bases and the V segment lost 4 bases, leaving 9 bases of the junction unmatched. Germline-derived CDR1 and CDR2 are MNHEY and SMNVEV (reference sequence). Written as DNA, the CDR3 is TGTGCCAGCAGTTCCAGACTAGCGGGGGGGCCCAGGGAGCAGTTCTTC. This codes for CASSSRLAGGPREQFF.

The genes are TRBV15 and TRBJ2-2, with a possible D match to TRBD2 (5 bases). CDR3 size: 17 residues. The V end was cut by 5 bases, the J end by 4 bases, with 20 bases between. Germline V lookup: CDR1 LNHNV, CDR2 YYDKDF (reference sequence). CDR3 protein: CATSLISRRRGTGELFF. The CDR3, as DNA: TGTGCCACCAGCCTCATTTCACGGAGACGGGGCACCGGGGAGCTGTTTTTT.

This clone was seen just once. The chain combines TRBV11-1 with TRBJ1-5; D gene ambiguous. With 5 bases removed from V and 5 bases from J, the gap between germline ends came to 10 bases. This CDR3 has 13 amino acids. CDR1 is SGHAT and CDR2 is FQDESV in the germline V gene (reference sequence). The CDR3 protein is CASSNGPHQPQHF. Here the CDR3 DNA reads TGTGCCAGCAGCAACGGACCGCATCAGCCCCAGCATTTT.

CDR3 nucleotide sequence: TGTGCCAGCAGCCGAATGAACAGGGTAGGAGAGAACACTGAAGCTTTCTTT. This codes for CASSRMNRVGENTEAFF. The chain recombines TRBV9 with TRBJ1-1; possible D gene TRBD1, 6 bases. Germline loops: CDR1 SGDLS, CDR2 YYNGEE. Trimming took off 4 bases at V and 1 base at J, with 20 bases between the two ends. CDR3 length equals 17 residues.

The J gene is TRBJ1-3, the V gene TRBV28, with a tentative D call TRBD1 (5 bases). The CDR3 contains 13 residues. Germline assignment: CDR1 MDHEN and CDR2 SYDVKM. The V end was cut by 3 bases, the J end by 2 bases, with 5 bases between. Here the CDR3 DNA reads TGTGCCAGCAGTTTCAGGGCTGGAAACACCATATATTTT. Translated, it gives CASSFRAGNTIYF.

This rearrangement joins TRBV5-1 to TRBJ1-2; no clear D gene. V was trimmed by 0 bases and J by 4 bases, leaving 7 bases between them. Germline lookup yields CDR1 SGHRS and CDR2 YFSETQ. The CDR3 spans 13 residues. CDR3 residues: CASSLEIAYGYTF. The CDR3 nucleotides are TGCGCCAGCAGCTTGGAAATAGCCTATGGCTACACCTTC.

This clone has only a few counts. J is TRBJ1-1 and V is TRBV6-5; 8 bases match TRBD1. The CDR3 is 15 amino acids. Germline V CDR1 and CDR2: MNHEY, SVGAGI. The V and J ends lost 4 bases and 0 bases, in that order; junction bases with no gene match: 4. CDR3 sequence: CASSFRGLVNTEAFF. Here the CDR3 DNA reads TGTGCCAGCAGTTTCAGGGGGCTTGTGAACACTGAAGCTTTCTTT.

J is TRBJ2-1 and V is TRBV20-1, with a possible D match to TRBD1 (5 bases). V lost 5 bases and J 9 bases, leaving 11 bases between the germline ends. The CDR3 consists of 11 residues. CDR1 is DFQATT, CDR2 SNEGSKA, per germline (reference sequence). CDR3 residues: CSAPGPTEQFF. The CDR3 DNA follows: TGCAGTGCTCCAGGGCCTACTGAGCAGTTCTTC.

The rearrangement links TRBV4-2 to TRBJ2-7, with TRBD2 identical over 14 bases. The CDR3 length is 17 residues. Unmatched junction bases numbered 2, after V lost 1 base and J lost 0 bases. The germline V gene encodes CDR1 LGHNA and CDR2 YNFKEQ. The CDR3, as DNA: TGTGCCAGCAGCCAAGTGGGACTAGCGGGGGACTCCTACGAGCAGTACTTC. This codes for CASSQVGLAGDSYEQYF.

In this sample, this clone turned up a few times. The chain uses TRBV11-1 and TRBJ2-7, with TRBD1 matching over 8 bases. Trimming at V came to 6 bases and at J to 2 bases, leaving 0 bases not matched to a gene. Germline-derived CDR1 and CDR2 are SGHAT and FQDESV (reference sequence). This CDR3 is 12 amino acids long. Here the CDR3 reads CASRGQAYEQYF. In DNA form, the CDR3 reads TGTGCCAGCAGGGGACAGGCCTACGAGCAGTACTTC.